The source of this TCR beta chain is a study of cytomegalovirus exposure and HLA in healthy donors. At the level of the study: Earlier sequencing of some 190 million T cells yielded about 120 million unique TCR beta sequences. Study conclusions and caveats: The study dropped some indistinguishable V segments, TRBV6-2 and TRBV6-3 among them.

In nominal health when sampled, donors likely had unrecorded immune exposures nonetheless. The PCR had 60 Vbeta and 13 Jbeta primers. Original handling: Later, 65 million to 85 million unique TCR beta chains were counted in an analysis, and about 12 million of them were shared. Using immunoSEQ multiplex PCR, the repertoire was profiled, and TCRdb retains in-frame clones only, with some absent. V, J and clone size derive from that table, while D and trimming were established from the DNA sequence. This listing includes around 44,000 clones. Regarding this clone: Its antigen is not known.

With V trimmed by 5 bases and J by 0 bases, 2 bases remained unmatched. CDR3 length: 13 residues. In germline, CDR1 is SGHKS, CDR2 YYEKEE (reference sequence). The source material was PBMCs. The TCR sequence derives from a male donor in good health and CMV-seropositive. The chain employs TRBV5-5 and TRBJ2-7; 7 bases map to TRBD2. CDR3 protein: CASRRGGSYEQYF. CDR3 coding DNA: TGTGCCAGCAGGCGCGGGGGCTCCTACGAGCAGTACTTC.